These 12 T cell receptor beta chains were all obtained from the same sample, sequenced in a study of early T cells in non-severe SARS-CoV-2 infection. TCRdb re-derived calls from the 5' RACE reads in MiXCR, one entry per CDR3 protein. The table records 66,000 or so distinct CDR3 sequences, around 13% of them present only once. Sequencing was performed on whole blood. These receptors came from an adult who was a healthcare worker with PCR-confirmed SARS-CoV-2 infection or an uninfected control (not recorded which).

V and J are TRBV5-5 and TRBJ2-3; 9 nucleotides agree with TRBD2. CDR3 length equals 16 residues. V dropped 5 bases and J dropped 5; count of bases not matched to a gene: 12. Germline CDR1 reads SGHKS; CDR2 reads YYEKEE (reference sequence). The CDR3 region has the DNA TGTGCCAGCAGGCCCCAACCGGGACTAGCTCGAGATACGCAGTATTTT. Protein: CASRPQPGLARDTQYF.

This clonotype has a handful of counts. The V and J genes are TRBV7-9 and TRBJ2-6; D might be TRBD2 (5 bases). The CDR3 sequence is 16 residues long. Germline V gives CDR1 SEHNR, CDR2 FQNEAQ (reference sequence). Trimming removed 2 bases from V and 2 bases from J, with 10 bases in between. The CDR3 bases are TGTGCCAGCAGCTTATTACTCGGGGCTGGGGCCAACGTCCTGACTTTC. Its protein product is CASSLLLGAGANVLTF.

The chain couples TRBV5-1 to TRBJ1-2; perhaps TRBD1 as D (5 bases). V was shortened by 0 bases and J by 0 bases, with 9 bases between the two germline ends. CDR1 is SGHRS, CDR2 YFSETQ, per germline. This CDR3 comprises 15 residues. CDR3 nucleotide sequence: TGCGCCAGCAGCTTGGGAGGGGCCGCTAACTATGGCTACACCTTC. Its translation is CASSLGGAANYGYTF.

This clonotype showed up many times. The gene calls are TRBV6-2 or TRBV6-3 and TRBJ2-7; TRBD1 aligns across 11 bases. The junction had 11 bases not matched to a gene; V was cut back by 6 bases and J by 4 bases. Germline CDR1 reads MNHEY; CDR2 reads SVGEGT. The CDR3 spans 16 residues. The CDR3 reads CASRHRPGQGGYEQYF. Written as DNA, the CDR3 is TGTGCCAGCAGACACCGACCGGGACAGGGGGGATACGAGCAGTACTTC.

The table lists this clonotype with many counts. The genes are TRBV20-1 and TRBJ2-7, with a tentative D call TRBD1 (8 bases). V dropped 2 bases and J dropped 7 bases, with 18 bases sitting between them. The germline V gene has CDR1 DFQATT and CDR2 SNEGSKA (reference sequence). The CDR3 length is 14 residues. The CDR3 here is CSARLGTGAGEQYF. CDR3 in DNA: TGCAGTGCTAGACTGGGGACAGGAGCGGGGGAGCAGTACTTC.

This clonotype was detected only once. This could be a read error, since a much larger clone is one nucleotide away. Likely a read error: the CDR3 ends without its conserved phenylalanine or tryptophan. The chain is built from TRBV19 and TRBJ2-2; perhaps TRBD1 as D (6 bases). Trimming took off 5 bases at V and 2 bases at J, with 15 bases between the two ends. The CDR3 runs 16 residues. Germline CDR1 LNHDA, CDR2 SQIVND (reference sequence). CDR3 DNA sequence: TGTGCCAGTAGTCCCGGCAGGGGATTTAACACCGGGGAGCTGTTTTCT. Its protein is CASSPGRGFNTGELFS.

This clonotype was seen only a few times. The chain couples TRBV28 to TRBJ1-6; D is ambiguous. This CDR3 spans 15 amino acids. The V gene lost 6 bases and the J gene lost 2 bases, with 11 bases spanning the gap. Germline CDR1 MDHEN, CDR2 SYDVKM. Here the CDR3 reads CASRTNSAYNSPLHF. CDR3 sequence (DNA): TGTGCCAGCAGAACCAACAGCGCCTATAATTCACCCCTCCACTTT.

The chain joins TRBV12-3 or TRBV12-4 to TRBJ2-1; unclear D gene. The CDR3 is 18 amino acids. The V end lost 4 bases, the J end lost 3 bases, and 22 bases lay between the germline ends. Here the CDR3 DNA reads TGTGCCAGCAGTTCTTATACACTTGCGAGTAGGAGCTACAATGAGCAGTTCTTC. Residues: CASSSYTLASRSYNEQFF.

The chain is built from TRBV7-9 and TRBJ2-1; TRBD2 aligns across 13 bases. This CDR3 is 16 amino acids long. J lost 8 bases, V lost 5 bases, and 9 bases had no gene match. CDR1 is SEHNR and CDR2 is FQNEAQ in the germline V gene (reference sequence). The CDR3 here is CASSLLLAGGRDEQFF. In DNA form, the CDR3 reads TGTGCCAGCAGCCTATTACTAGCGGGAGGGCGGGATGAGCAGTTCTTC.

This clonotype was counted between two and nine times. The rearrangement uses TRBV12-3 or TRBV12-4 and TRBJ2-7, with TRBD1 matching 8 bases. V gave up 6 bases and J gave up 5 bases; unmatched junction bases: 9. The CDR3 runs to 14 residues. CDR3 in DNA: TGTGCCAGCAGAGCCGGGACAGGCGTCCACGAGCAGTACTTC. This codes for CASRAGTGVHEQYF.

The chain couples TRBV19 to TRBJ2-4; 10 nucleotides align to TRBD2. Germline loops: CDR1 LNHDA, CDR2 SQIVND (reference sequence). CDR3 length equals 17 residues. The junction had 5 bases not matched to a gene; V was cut back by 1 base and J by 2 bases. The DNA of the CDR3 is TGTGCCAGTAGTATAGTAGGACTAGCGGTTTCCAAAAACATTCAGTACTTC. The encoded protein is CASSIVGLAVSKNIQYF.

This clonotype was seen a few times. The J gene is TRBJ2-7, the V gene TRBV7-9; D is ambiguous. Per germline, CDR1 SEHNR and CDR2 FQNEAQ (reference sequence). The CDR3 is 12 amino acids. V lost 5 bases and J lost 6, with 11 bases in between. The CDR3 reads CASSPPPSEQYF. As DNA, the CDR3 is TGTGCCAGCAGCCCACCCCCCTCCGAGCAGTACTTC. Using reference TRBV7-9 and TRBJ2-7 for the parts outside the CDR3, the full variable domain is DTGVSQNPRHKITKRGQNVTFRCDPISEHNRLYWYRQTLGQGPEFLTYFQNEAQLEKSRLLSDRFSAERPKGSFSTLEIQRTEQGDSAMYLCASSPPPSEQYFGPGTRLTVT.